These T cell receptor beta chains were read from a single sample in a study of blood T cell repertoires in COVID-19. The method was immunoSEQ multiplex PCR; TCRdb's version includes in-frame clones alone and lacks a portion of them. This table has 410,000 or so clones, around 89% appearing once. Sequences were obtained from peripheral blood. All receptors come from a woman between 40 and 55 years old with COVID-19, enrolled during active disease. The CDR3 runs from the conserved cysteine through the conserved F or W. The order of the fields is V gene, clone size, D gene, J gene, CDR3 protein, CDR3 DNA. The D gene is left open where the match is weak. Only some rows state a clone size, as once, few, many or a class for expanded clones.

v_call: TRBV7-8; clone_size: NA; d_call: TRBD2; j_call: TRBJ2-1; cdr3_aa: CASSLATLAGIVNEQFF; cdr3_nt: TGTGCCAGCAGCTTAGCCACGCTAGCGGGAATTGTAAATGAGCAGTTCTTC
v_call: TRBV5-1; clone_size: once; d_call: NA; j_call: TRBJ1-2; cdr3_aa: CASSLQTENYGYTF; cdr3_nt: TGCGCCAGCAGCTTGCAGACGGAGAACTATGGCTACACCTTC
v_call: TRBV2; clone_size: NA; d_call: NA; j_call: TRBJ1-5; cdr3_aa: CASSNQGILSNQPQHF; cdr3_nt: TGTGCCAGCAGTAATCAGGGAATTCTTAGCAATCAGCCCCAGCATTTT
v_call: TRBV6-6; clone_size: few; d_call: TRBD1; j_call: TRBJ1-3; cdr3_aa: CASSRTGVGNTIYF; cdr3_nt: TGTGCCAGCAGTCGGACAGGGGTTGGAAACACCATATATTTT
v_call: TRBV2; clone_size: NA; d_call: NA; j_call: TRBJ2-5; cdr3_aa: CATGPRPGSETQYF; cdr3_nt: TGTGCCACCGGGCCCCGGCCGGGGTCCGAGACCCAGTACTTC
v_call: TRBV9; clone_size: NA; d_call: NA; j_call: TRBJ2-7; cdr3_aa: CASSASLKGSYEQYF; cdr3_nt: TGTGCCAGCAGCGCCTCTCTCAAGGGGTCCTACGAGCAGTACTTC
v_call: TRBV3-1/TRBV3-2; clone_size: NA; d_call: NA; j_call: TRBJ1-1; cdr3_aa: CASTGNTEAFF; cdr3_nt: TGTGCCAGTACAGGGAACACTGAAGCTTTCTTT
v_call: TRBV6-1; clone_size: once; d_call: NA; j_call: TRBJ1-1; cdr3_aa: CASSEVVGGTQSPEAFF; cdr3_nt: TGTGCCAGCAGTGAAGTGGTTGGGGGGACGCAATCTCCTGAAGCTTTCTTT
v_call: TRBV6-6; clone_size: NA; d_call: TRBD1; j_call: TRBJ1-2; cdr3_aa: CASIPGQGNYGYTF; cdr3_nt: TGTGCCAGCATCCCGGGACAGGGAAACTATGGCTACACCTTC
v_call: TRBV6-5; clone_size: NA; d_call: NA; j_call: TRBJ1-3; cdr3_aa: CASSQTRRDTIYF; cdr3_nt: TGTGCCAGCAGCCAGACGCGGAGGGACACCATATATTTT
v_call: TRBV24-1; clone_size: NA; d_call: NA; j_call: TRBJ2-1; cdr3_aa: CATSDAGDPSYNEQFF; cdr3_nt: TGTGCCACCAGTGATGCAGGGGATCCCTCCTACAATGAGCAGTTCTTC
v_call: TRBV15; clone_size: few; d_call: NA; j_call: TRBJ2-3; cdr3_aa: CATSRTSTDTQYF; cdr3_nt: TGTGCCACCAGCAGGACTAGCACAGATACGCAGTATTTT
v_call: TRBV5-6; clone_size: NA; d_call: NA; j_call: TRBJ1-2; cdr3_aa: CASSLQGTGYGYTF; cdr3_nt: TGTGCCAGCAGCTTGCAGGGCACGGGCTATGGCTACACCTTC
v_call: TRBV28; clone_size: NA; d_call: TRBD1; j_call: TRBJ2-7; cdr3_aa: CASSPGQGLGEQYF; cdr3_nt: TGTGCCAGCAGTCCGGGACAGGGCCTGGGCGAGCAGTACTTC
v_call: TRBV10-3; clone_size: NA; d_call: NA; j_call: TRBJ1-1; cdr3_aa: CAISEPRQLSNTEAFF; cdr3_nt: TGTGCCATCAGTGAGCCCCGACAGTTGTCGAACACTGAAGCTTTCTTT
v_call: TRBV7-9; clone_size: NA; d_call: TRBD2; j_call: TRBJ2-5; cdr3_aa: CASSPPREGETQYF; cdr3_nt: TGTGCCAGCAGCCCGCCCCGGGAGGGAGAGACCCAGTACTTC
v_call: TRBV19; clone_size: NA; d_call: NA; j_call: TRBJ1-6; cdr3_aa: CASRQGGYNSPLHF; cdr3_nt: TGTGCCAGTAGACAGGGTGGCTATAATTCACCCCTCCACTTT
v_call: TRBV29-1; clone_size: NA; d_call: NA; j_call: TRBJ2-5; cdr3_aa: CSVEGPPTLPQYF; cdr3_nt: TGCAGCGTTGAAGGACCGCCGACTTTGCCCCAGTACTTC
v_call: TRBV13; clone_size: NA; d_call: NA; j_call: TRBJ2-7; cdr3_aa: CASSLQGGEQYF; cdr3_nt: TGTGCCAGCAGCTTACAGGGTGGCGAGCAGTACTTC
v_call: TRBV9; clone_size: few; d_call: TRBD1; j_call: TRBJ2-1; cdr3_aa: CASSVDRGSYNEQFF; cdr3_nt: TGTGCCAGCAGCGTAGACAGGGGGTCCTACAATGAGCAGTTCTTC
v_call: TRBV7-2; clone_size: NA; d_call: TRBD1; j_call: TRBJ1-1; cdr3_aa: CASSPWTGWNTEAFF; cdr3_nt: TGTGCCAGCAGCCCGTGGACAGGGTGGAACACTGAAGCTTTCTTT
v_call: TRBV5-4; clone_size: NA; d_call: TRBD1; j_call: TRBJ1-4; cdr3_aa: CASSPSHPGTGGIVNEKLFF; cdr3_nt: TGTGCCAGCAGCCCGTCACACCCCGGGACAGGGGGGATCGTTAATGAAAAACTGTTTTTT
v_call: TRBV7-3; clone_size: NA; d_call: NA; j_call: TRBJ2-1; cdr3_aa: CASSLRQMTRVGYNEQFF; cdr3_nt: TGTGCCAGCAGCTTACGGCAGATGACCCGGGTGGGTTACAATGAGCAGTTCTTC
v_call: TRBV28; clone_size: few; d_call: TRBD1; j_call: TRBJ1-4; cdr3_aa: CASSLWTGTEKLFF; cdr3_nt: TGTGCCAGCAGTTTATGGACAGGGACAGAAAAACTGTTTTTT
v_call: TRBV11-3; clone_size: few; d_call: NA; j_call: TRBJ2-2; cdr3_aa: CASSWGTNTGELFF; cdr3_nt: TGTGCCAGCAGCTGGGGGACAAACACCGGGGAGCTGTTTTTT
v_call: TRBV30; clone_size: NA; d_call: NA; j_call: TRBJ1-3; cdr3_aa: CAWSQQAWNTIYF; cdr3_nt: TGTGCCTGGAGTCAACAGGCTTGGAACACCATATATTTT
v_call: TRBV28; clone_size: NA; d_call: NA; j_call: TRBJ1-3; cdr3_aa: CASSIRTFSSGNTIYF; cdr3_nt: TGTGCCAGCAGCATAAGGACATTTAGCTCTGGAAACACCATATATTTT
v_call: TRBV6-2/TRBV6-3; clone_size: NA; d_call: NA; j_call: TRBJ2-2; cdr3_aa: CASSPLSGELFF; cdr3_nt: TGTGCCAGCAGCCCTCTCAGCGGGGAGCTGTTTTTT
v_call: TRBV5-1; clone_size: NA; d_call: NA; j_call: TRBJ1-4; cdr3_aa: CASSFSSALPNEKLFF; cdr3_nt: TGCGCCAGCAGCTTTTCTAGCGCCCTCCCAAATGAAAAACTGTTTTTT
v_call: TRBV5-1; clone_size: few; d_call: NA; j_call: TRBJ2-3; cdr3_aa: CASSPSVADTQYF; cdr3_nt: TGCGCCAGCAGCCCTTCTGTCGCAGATACGCAGTATTTT
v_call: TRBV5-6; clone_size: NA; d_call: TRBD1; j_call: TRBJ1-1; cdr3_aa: CATQGASGTEAFF; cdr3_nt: TGTGCCACACAGGGGGCGAGTGGCACTGAAGCTTTCTTT
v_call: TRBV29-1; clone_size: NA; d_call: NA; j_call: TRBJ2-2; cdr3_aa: CSVAKMTGTGELFF; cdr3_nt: TGCAGCGTGGCGAAAATGACAGGAACCGGGGAGCTGTTTTTT
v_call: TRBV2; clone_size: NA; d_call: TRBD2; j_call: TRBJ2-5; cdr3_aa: CAGRRLAGEKETQYF; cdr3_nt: TGTGCCGGCCGACGGCTAGCGGGGGAGAAGGAGACCCAGTACTTC
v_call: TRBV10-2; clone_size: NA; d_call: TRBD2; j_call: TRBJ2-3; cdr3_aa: CASSLTGTSGGAGTDTQYF; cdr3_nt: TGCGCCAGCAGTCTAACTGGGACTAGCGGGGGGGCCGGCACAGATACGCAGTATTTT
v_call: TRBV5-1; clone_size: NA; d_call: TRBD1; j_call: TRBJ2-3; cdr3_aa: CASSPDRGTDTQYF; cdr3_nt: TGCGCCAGCAGCCCGGACAGGGGTACAGATACGCAGTATTTT
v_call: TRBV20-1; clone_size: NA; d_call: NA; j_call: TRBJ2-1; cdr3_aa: CSATERAIPYNEQFF; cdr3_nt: TGCAGTGCTACTGAGAGGGCCATTCCTTACAATGAGCAGTTCTTC
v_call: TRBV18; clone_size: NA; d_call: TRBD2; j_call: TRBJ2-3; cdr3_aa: CASSPSGGYTDTQYF; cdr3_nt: TGTGCCAGCTCTCCAAGCGGGGGTTACACAGATACGCAGTATTTT